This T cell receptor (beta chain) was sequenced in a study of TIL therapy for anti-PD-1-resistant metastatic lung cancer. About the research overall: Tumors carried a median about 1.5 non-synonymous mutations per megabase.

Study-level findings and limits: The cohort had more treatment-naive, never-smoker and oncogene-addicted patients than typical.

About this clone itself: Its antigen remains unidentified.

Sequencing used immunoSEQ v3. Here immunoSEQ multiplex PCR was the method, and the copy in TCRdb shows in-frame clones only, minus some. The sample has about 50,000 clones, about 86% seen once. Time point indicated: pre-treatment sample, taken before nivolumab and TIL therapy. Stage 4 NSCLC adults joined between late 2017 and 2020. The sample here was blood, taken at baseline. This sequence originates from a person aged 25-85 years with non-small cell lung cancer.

The CDR3 DNA is TGTGCCAGCCTTAGCGGGCCGGGACGGGACGAGCAGTACTTC. Residues: CASLSGPGRDEQYF. The genes are TRBV7-2 and TRBJ2-5; 7 nucleotides line up with TRBD2. The last part of the DNA fits TRBJ2-7 better; the J call may be wrong. From germline, CDR1 is SGHTA and CDR2 FQGNSA. The CDR3 consists of 14 residues.